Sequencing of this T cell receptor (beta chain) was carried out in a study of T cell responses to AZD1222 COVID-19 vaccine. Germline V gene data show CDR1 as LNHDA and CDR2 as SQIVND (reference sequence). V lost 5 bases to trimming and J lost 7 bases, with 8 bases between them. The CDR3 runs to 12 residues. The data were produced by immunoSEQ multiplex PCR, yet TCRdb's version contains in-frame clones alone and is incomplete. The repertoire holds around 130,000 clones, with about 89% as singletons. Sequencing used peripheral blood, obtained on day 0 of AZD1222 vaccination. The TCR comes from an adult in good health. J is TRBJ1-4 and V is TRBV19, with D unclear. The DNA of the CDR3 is TGTGCCAGTAGTCCTCTATCTGAAAAACTGTTTTTT. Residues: CASSPLSEKLFF. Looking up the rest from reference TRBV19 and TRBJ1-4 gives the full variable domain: DGGITQSPKYLFRKEGQNVTLSCEQNLNHDAMYWYRQDPGQGLRLIYYSQIVNDFQKGDIAEGYSVSREKKESFPLTVTSAQKNPTAFYLCASSPLSEKLFFGSGTQLSVL.